The 2 T cell receptor beta chains below come from one sample, sequenced in a study of a mutant IDH1 vaccine in newly diagnosed glioma. These receptors are not linked to any known antigen. Method: immunoSEQ multiplex PCR; TCRdb's copy keeps in-frame clones and lacks some. The top ten hold under 8% of the sample, which has around 55,000 clones, under 90% seen once. The time point was: week 23, last vaccination. A 20-mer mutant IDH1 peptide at 300 ug was injected subcutaneously with topical imiquimod. This sample comprised PBMCs, obtained from a glioma patient whose treatment included an IDH1 peptide vaccine. Receptors were obtained from a man in his forties with glioma.

This rearrangement joins TRBV10-2 to TRBJ1-6; D is perhaps TRBD1 (5 bases). Trimming pared 5 bases from V and 1 base from J, leaving 9 bases between. The CDR3 extends over 15 amino acids. CDR1 and CDR2 (germline): WSHSY, SAAADI. The CDR3: CASSLTESYNSPLHF. Written as DNA, the CDR3 is TGCGCCAGCAGTTTGACAGAGTCCTATAATTCACCCCTCCACTTT.

Only one count was recorded for this clone. The chain combines TRBV6-6 with TRBJ1-1; 8 bases line up with TRBD1. CDR3 length: 15 residues. V shed 2 bases and J 4 bases; nucleotides not matched to a gene: 6. Looked up from germline, CDR1 is MNHNY and CDR2 is SVGAGI (reference sequence). The CDR3, as DNA: TGTGCCAGCAGTTACAGAACAGGGGGTGGCACTGAAGCTTTCTTT. This encodes CASSYRTGGGTEAFF.